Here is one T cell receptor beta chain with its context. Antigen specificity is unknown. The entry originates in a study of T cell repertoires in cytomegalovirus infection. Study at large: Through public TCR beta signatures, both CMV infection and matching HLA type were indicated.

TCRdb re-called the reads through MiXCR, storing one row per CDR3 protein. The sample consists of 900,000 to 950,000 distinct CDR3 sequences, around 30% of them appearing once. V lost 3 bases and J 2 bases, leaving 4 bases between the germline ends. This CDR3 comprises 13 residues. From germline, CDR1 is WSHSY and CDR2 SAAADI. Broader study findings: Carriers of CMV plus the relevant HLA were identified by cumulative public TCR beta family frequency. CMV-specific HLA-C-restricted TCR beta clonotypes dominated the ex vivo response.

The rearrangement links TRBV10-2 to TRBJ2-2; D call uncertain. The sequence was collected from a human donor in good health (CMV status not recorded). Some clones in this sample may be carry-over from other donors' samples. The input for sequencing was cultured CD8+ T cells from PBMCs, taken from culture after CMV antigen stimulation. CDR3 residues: CASSEINTGELFF. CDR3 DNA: TGCGCCAGCAGTGAAATAAACACCGGGGAGCTGTTTTTT.